This T cell receptor beta chain was retrieved from a study of cytomegalovirus exposure and HLA in healthy donors. Background on the study: Early released data comprised tens of millions of unique TCRs from HLA-typed donors. Overall study findings and caveats: Sequencing likely caused a cluster of highly shared sequence variants.

PCR was performed using 60 Vbeta and 13 Jbeta primers. Libraries were prepared by immunoSEQ multiplex PCR; TCRdb keeps only in-frame clonotypes and omits some of them. The data contain some 120,000 clones, 81% of them singletons. Each donor was nominally healthy when sampled (though unrecorded immune exposures were likely). V lost 6 bases and J lost 6; bases outside the gene matches: 4. CDR1 is SNHLY and CDR2 is FYNNEI in the germline V gene. The CDR3 extends over 15 amino acids. For this clone: Its antigen is still unknown.

This TCR was sampled from a woman aged 25 to 39 in good health and CMV-seronegative. Sequencing input: PBMCs. This sequence joins TRBV2 and TRBJ2-2; 13 bases are shared with TRBD2. The DNA of the CDR3 is TGTGCCAGCAGGAGGACTAGCGGGAGCGCCGGGGAGCTGTTTTTT. Its protein is CASRRTSGSAGELFF. Combining the CDR3 with reference TRBV2 and TRBJ2-2 gives the whole variable domain EPEVTQTPSHQVTQMGQEVILRCVPISNHLYFYWYRQILGQKVEFLVSFYNNEISEKSEIFDDQFSVERPDGSNFTLKIRSTKLEDSAMYFCASRRTSGSAGELFFGEGSRLTVL.